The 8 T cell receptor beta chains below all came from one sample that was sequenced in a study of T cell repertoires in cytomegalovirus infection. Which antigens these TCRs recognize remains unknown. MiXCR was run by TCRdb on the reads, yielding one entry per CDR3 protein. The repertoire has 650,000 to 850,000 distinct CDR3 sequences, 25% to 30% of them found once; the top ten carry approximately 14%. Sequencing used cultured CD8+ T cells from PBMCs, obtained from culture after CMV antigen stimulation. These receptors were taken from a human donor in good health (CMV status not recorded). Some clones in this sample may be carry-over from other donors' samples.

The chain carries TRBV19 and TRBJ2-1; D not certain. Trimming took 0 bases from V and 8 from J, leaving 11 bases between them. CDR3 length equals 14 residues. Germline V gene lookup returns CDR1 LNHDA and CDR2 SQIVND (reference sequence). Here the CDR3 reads CASSIDRGSYEQFF. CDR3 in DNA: TGTGCCAGTAGTATAGATCGTGGGTCATATGAGCAGTTCTTC.

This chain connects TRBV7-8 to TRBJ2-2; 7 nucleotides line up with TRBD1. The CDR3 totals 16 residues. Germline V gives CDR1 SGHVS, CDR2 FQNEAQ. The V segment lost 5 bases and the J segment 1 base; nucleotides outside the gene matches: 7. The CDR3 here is CASSTLGTENTGELFF. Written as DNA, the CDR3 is TGTGCCAGCAGCACTCTAGGGACAGAGAACACCGGGGAGCTGTTTTTT. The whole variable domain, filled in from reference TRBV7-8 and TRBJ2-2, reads GAGVSQSPRYKVAKRGQDVALRCDPISGHVSLFWYQQALGQGPEFLTYFQNEAQLDKSGLPSDRFFAERPEGSVSTLKIQRTQQEDSAVYLCASSTLGTENTGELFFGEGSRLTVL.

CDR3 sequence: CASSIGGWELFF. The DNA of the CDR3 is TGTGCCAGTAGTATTGGTGGCTGGGAGCTGTTTTTT. The chain links TRBV19 to TRBJ2-2; D not certain. Germline values: CDR1 LNHDA, CDR2 SQIVND (reference sequence). The CDR3 contains 12 residues. V was clipped by 3 bases and J by 9 bases, with 8 bases between them.

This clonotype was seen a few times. For the CDR3, the DNA is TGCGCCAGCAGCCAAGCAGGGGGCGCGGAGACCCAGTACTTC. Residues: CASSQAGGAETQYF. The V and J genes are TRBV4-3 and TRBJ2-5; 8 bases align to TRBD1. This CDR3 is built from 14 residues. With V trimmed by 1 base and J by 5 bases, 3 bases remained unmatched. From germline, CDR1 is LGHNA and CDR2 YSLEER.

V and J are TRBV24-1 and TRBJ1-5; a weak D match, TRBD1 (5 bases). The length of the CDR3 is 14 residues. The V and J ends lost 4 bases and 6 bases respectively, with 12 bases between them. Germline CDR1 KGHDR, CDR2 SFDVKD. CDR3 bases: TGTGCCACCAGTGACGAGGACAAGAGTCAGCCCCAGCATTTT. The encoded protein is CATSDEDKSQPQHF.

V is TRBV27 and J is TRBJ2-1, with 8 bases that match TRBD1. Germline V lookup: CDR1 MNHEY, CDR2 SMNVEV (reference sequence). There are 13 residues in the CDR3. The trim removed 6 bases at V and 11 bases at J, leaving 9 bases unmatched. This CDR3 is CASSDTRGLKQFF. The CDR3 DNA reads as TGTGCCAGCAGCGATACCAGGGGGCTCAAGCAGTTCTTC.

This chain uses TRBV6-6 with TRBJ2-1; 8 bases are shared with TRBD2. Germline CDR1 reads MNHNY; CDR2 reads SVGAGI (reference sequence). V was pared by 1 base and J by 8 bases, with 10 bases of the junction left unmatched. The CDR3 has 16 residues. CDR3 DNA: TGTGCCAGCAGTTACTACTGGGACGGGGGGGCCTATGAGCAGTTCTTC. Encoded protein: CASSYYWDGGAYEQFF.

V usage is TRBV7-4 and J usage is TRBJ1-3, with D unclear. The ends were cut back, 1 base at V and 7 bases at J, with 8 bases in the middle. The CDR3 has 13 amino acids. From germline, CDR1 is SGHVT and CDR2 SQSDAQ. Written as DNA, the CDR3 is TGTGCCAGCAGCTTAGAGACCCGGAACACCATATATTTT. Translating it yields CASSLETRNTIYF.